Listed below are T cell receptor beta chains from one sample, sequenced in a study of T cells in Graves' hyperthyroidism and ophthalmopathy. TCRdb reprocessed the multiplex PCR reads with MiXCR, giving one entry per CDR3 protein. The table lists 85,000 to 110,000 distinct CDR3 sequences, 47% of them singletons. Sequencing was performed on blood. The receptors here all came from a man aged 40-49 years with Graves' hyperthyroidism. CDR3s include the opening cysteine and the closing phenylalanine or tryptophan. A D gene is named only where the DNA matches it firmly. The size field is filled for only some rows; it gives once, few, many or a size class.

v_call: TRBV5-1; clone_size: .; d_call: .; j_call: TRBJ1-4; cdr3_aa: CASSLRSTGGNEKLFF; cdr3_nt: TGCGCCAGCAGCTTGAGATCGACAGGAGGGAACGAAAAACTGTTTTTT
v_call: TRBV24-1; clone_size: once; d_call: TRBD2; j_call: TRBJ2-7; cdr3_aa: CATSDPNTSGGYEQYF; cdr3_nt: TGTGCCACCAGTGATCCAAACACTAGCGGGGGGTATGAGCAGTACTTC
v_call: TRBV29-1; clone_size: .; d_call: .; j_call: TRBJ2-1; cdr3_aa: CSGRVQFF; cdr3_nt: TGCAGCGGGAGGGTGCAGTTCTTC
v_call: TRBV7-6; clone_size: .; d_call: .; j_call: TRBJ2-2; cdr3_aa: CASSSATGELFF; cdr3_nt: TGTGCCAGCAGCTCCGCCACAGGGGAGCTGTTTTTT
v_call: TRBV7-9; clone_size: many; d_call: .; j_call: TRBJ2-4; cdr3_aa: CASSLTGLAKNIQYF; cdr3_nt: TGTGCCAGCAGCTTAACGGGGTTGGCCAAAAACATTCAGTACTTC
v_call: TRBV18; clone_size: few; d_call: .; j_call: TRBJ1-4; cdr3_aa: CASSPEEKLFF; cdr3_nt: TGTGCCAGCTCACCGGAGGAAAAACTGTTTTTT
v_call: TRBV29-1; clone_size: many; d_call: .; j_call: TRBJ1-1; cdr3_aa: CSVGGALNTEAFF; cdr3_nt: TGCAGCGTTGGAGGGGCCCTGAACACTGAAGCTTTCTTT
v_call: TRBV25-1; clone_size: .; d_call: .; j_call: TRBJ1-2; cdr3_aa: CASSDSEGYTF; cdr3_nt: TGTGCCAGCAGTGACTCAGAGGGCTACACCTTC
v_call: TRBV30; clone_size: few; d_call: .; j_call: TRBJ1-6; cdr3_aa: CAWSRRISSYNSPLHF; cdr3_nt: TGTGCCTGGAGTCGTAGGATTAGCTCCTATAATTCACCCCTCCACTTT
v_call: TRBV7-2; clone_size: .; d_call: TRBD1; j_call: TRBJ1-1; cdr3_aa: CASSPFTGTGGVGTEAFF; cdr3_nt: TGCGCCAGCAGTCCCTTTACCGGGACAGGGGGCGTTGGGACTGAAGCTTTCTTT
v_call: TRBV7-2; clone_size: once; d_call: .; j_call: TRBJ1-1; cdr3_aa: CASSLASGMTEAFF; cdr3_nt: TGTGCCAGCAGCTTAGCGTCAGGAATGACCGAAGCTTTCTTT
v_call: TRBV2; clone_size: .; d_call: .; j_call: TRBJ1-1; cdr3_aa: CASSPEVTGTTEAFF; cdr3_nt: TGTGCCAGCTCACCAGAGGTAACAGGGACCACTGAAGCTTTCTTT
v_call: TRBV10-2; clone_size: .; d_call: .; j_call: TRBJ2-6; cdr3_aa: CASRSFISGANVLTF; cdr3_nt: TGCGCCAGCAGGAGCTTCATCTCTGGGGCCAACGTCCTGACTTTC
v_call: TRBV9; clone_size: many; d_call: .; j_call: TRBJ1-2; cdr3_aa: CASSVLGGNYGYTF; cdr3_nt: TGTGCCAGCAGCGTTCTAGGGGGGAACTATGGCTACACCTTC
v_call: TRBV2; clone_size: .; d_call: TRBD2; j_call: TRBJ2-2; cdr3_aa: CASSEGLAGGPRELFF; cdr3_nt: TGTGCCAGCAGTGAAGGACTAGCGGGAGGGCCGCGGGAGCTGTTTTTT
v_call: TRBV12-3/TRBV12-4; clone_size: many; d_call: .; j_call: TRBJ1-1; cdr3_aa: CASSFEFEAFF; cdr3_nt: TGTGCCAGCAGTTTTGAGTTTGAAGCTTTCTTT
v_call: TRBV15; clone_size: many; d_call: TRBD2; j_call: TRBJ2-7; cdr3_aa: CATSREGGYEQYF; cdr3_nt: TGTGCCACCAGCAGAGAGGGGGGGTACGAGCAGTACTTC
v_call: TRBV19; clone_size: .; d_call: TRBD2; j_call: TRBJ2-1; cdr3_aa: CATSPWEGRNEQFF; cdr3_nt: TGTGCCACTTCTCCGTGGGAGGGTCGGAATGAGCAGTTCTTC
v_call: TRBV7-7; clone_size: .; d_call: TRBD2; j_call: TRBJ2-1; cdr3_aa: CAGSLAGGLAGAEQFF; cdr3_nt: TGTGCTGGCAGCTTAGCGGGAGGACTAGCGGGAGCTGAGCAGTTCTTC
v_call: TRBV7-2; clone_size: many; d_call: .; j_call: TRBJ1-1; cdr3_aa: CASSHSPTNTEAFF; cdr3_nt: TGTGCCAGCAGTCACAGCCCAACCAACACTGAAGCTTTCTTT
v_call: TRBV29-1; clone_size: many; d_call: .; j_call: TRBJ1-5; cdr3_aa: CSVGVSGPQHF; cdr3_nt: TGCAGCGTTGGGGTTTCGGGGCCCCAGCATTTT
v_call: TRBV11-2; clone_size: many; d_call: .; j_call: TRBJ2-1; cdr3_aa: CASSLSEQFF; cdr3_nt: TGTGCCAGCAGCTTAAGTGAGCAGTTCTTC
v_call: TRBV7-6; clone_size: many; d_call: TRBD2; j_call: TRBJ2-2; cdr3_aa: CASSSQAGGLDVGELFF; cdr3_nt: TGTGCCAGCAGCTCCCAAGCGGGGGGGCTCGATGTCGGGGAGCTGTTTTTT
v_call: TRBV5-4; clone_size: .; d_call: TRBD1; j_call: TRBJ2-7; cdr3_aa: CANSLGQVPYEQHF; cdr3_nt: TGTGCCAACAGCTTGGGACAGGTACCCTACGAGCAGCACTTC
v_call: TRBV20-1; clone_size: .; d_call: TRBD2; j_call: TRBJ2-7; cdr3_aa: CSARGVSGWTSREQYF; cdr3_nt: TGCAGTGCTAGGGGGGTTAGCGGGTGGACCTCTCGCGAGCAGTACTTC
v_call: TRBV2; clone_size: .; d_call: TRBD2; j_call: TRBJ2-5; cdr3_aa: CASRPGTSGGEWETQYF; cdr3_nt: TGTGCCAGCAGACCGGGGACTAGCGGGGGAGAGTGGGAGACCCAGTACTTC
v_call: TRBV28; clone_size: few; d_call: .; j_call: TRBJ1-5; cdr3_aa: CASSTGFNQPQHF; cdr3_nt: TGTGCCAGCAGCACAGGATTCAATCAGCCCCAGCATTTT
v_call: TRBV2; clone_size: many; d_call: TRBD2; j_call: TRBJ2-7; cdr3_aa: CASSTFGGGPYEQYF; cdr3_nt: TGTGCCAGCAGCACCTTCGGGGGAGGGCCCTACGAGCAGTACTTC
v_call: TRBV7-2; clone_size: few; d_call: TRBD2; j_call: TRBJ2-1; cdr3_aa: CASSLPTSVPEQFF; cdr3_nt: TGTGCCAGCAGCCTACCGACTAGCGTTCCTGAGCAGTTCTTC
v_call: TRBV30; clone_size: few; d_call: TRBD1; j_call: TRBJ1-5; cdr3_aa: CAWSIGTVNQPQHF; cdr3_nt: TGTGCCTGGAGTATCGGGACAGTTAATCAGCCCCAGCATTTT
v_call: TRBV20-1; clone_size: many; d_call: .; j_call: TRBJ2-7; cdr3_aa: CSAIPRTDLVEQYF; cdr3_nt: TGCAGTGCTATTCCCCGGACTGACCTTGTGGAGCAGTACTTC
v_call: TRBV29-1; clone_size: few; d_call: .; j_call: TRBJ1-5; cdr3_aa: CSVAGVTSGSETQHF; cdr3_nt: TGCAGCGTTGCGGGGGTGACTAGCGGGAGTGAGACCCAGCATTTT
v_call: TRBV20-1; clone_size: many; d_call: .; j_call: TRBJ2-1; cdr3_aa: CSARDLLADYNEQFF; cdr3_nt: TGCAGTGCTAGAGATCTACTAGCCGACTACAATGAGCAGTTCTTC
v_call: TRBV27; clone_size: many; d_call: .; j_call: TRBJ2-2; cdr3_aa: CASSLSGGELFF; cdr3_nt: TGTGCCAGCAGTTTATCTGGGGGGGAGCTGTTTTTT
v_call: TRBV7-6; clone_size: many; d_call: .; j_call: TRBJ2-7; cdr3_aa: CASSFSFGSSDEQYF; cdr3_nt: TGTGCCAGCAGCTTCAGTTTCGGTAGTTCGGACGAGCAGTACTTC
v_call: TRBV2; clone_size: .; d_call: .; j_call: TRBJ2-1; cdr3_aa: CASSEWDGGYNEQFF; cdr3_nt: TGTGCCAGCAGTGAGTGGGACGGGGGCTACAATGAGCAGTTCTTC
v_call: TRBV10-1; clone_size: .; d_call: .; j_call: TRBJ2-1; cdr3_aa: CASSESGPNEQFF; cdr3_nt: TGCGCCAGCAGTGAGTCGGGTCCCAATGAGCAGTTCTTC
v_call: TRBV5-1; clone_size: many; d_call: TRBD1; j_call: TRBJ2-7; cdr3_aa: CASQQGAGSYEQYF; cdr3_nt: TGCGCCAGCCAACAGGGGGCTGGGTCCTACGAGCAGTACTTC
v_call: TRBV7-3; clone_size: .; d_call: TRBD2; j_call: TRBJ2-3; cdr3_aa: CASSLIAGGGNEQYF; cdr3_nt: TGTGCCAGCAGCTTAATAGCGGGAGGCGGGAATGAGCAGTATTTT
v_call: TRBV6-5; clone_size: many; d_call: .; j_call: TRBJ2-7; cdr3_aa: CASSPTGRGYEQYF; cdr3_nt: TGTGCCAGCTCCCCCACTGGTCGCGGCTACGAGCAGTACTTC
v_call: TRBV2; clone_size: many; d_call: .; j_call: TRBJ2-5; cdr3_aa: CASSVITGNSRLWETQYF; cdr3_nt: TGTGCCAGCAGCGTTATCACAGGGAACTCTCGGCTGTGGGAGACCCAGTACTTC
v_call: TRBV20-1; clone_size: .; d_call: TRBD1; j_call: TRBJ1-5; cdr3_aa: CSARGTGNQPQHF; cdr3_nt: TGCAGTGCTAGGGGGACAGGTAATCAGCCCCAGCATTTT